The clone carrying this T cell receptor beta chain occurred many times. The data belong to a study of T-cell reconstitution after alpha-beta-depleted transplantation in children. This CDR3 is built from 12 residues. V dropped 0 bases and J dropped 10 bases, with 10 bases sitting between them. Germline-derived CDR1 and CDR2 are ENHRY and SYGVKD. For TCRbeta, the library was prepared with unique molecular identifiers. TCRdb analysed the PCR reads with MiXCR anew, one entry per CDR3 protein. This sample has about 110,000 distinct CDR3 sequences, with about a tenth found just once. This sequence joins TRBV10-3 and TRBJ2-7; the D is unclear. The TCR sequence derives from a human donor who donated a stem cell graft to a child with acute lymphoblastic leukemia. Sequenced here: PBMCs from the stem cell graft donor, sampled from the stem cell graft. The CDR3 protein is CAISESYGYQYF. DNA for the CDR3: TGTGCCATCAGTGAGTCGTATGGTTACCAGTACTTC.